This paragraph reports one T cell receptor (beta chain). The length of the CDR3 is 16 residues. Trimming removed 6 bases from V and 4 bases from J; junction bases left unmatched: 13. Looked up from germline, CDR1 is MNHEY and CDR2 is SVGEGT. The data derive from a study of blood T cell repertoires in COVID-19. Study summary: Specimens from acute and convalescent COVID-19 originated in the United States, Italy and Spain.

TCRdb's copy holds only in-frame clones and misses some; the assay was immunoSEQ multiplex PCR. The sample has 60,000 to 80,000 clones, about four fifths seen once. The clonotype originates from a man aged 50 to 59 with active COVID-19. The gene calls are TRBV6-2 or TRBV6-3 and TRBJ1-2; 8 nucleotides agree with TRBD1. Sequencing was done on a sample of peripheral blood. The DNA for the CDR3 is TGTGCCAGCAGCCGCCCAGGGACAGGACGGGGCTATGGCTACACCTTC. Protein sequence: CASSRPGTGRGYGYTF.